This T cell receptor (beta chain) was observed in a study of OX40 agonist ivuxolimab in advanced cancers. About the study: The mean age was approximately 60 years, ranging from 23 to 79, with around four fifths of participants male. The study reported partial responses in three patients: one hepatocellular carcinoma, two cutaneous melanoma.

Comments on this clone: Its specificity is unknown.

Some clones are missing from TCRdb's copy, which holds only in-frame ones; the method was immunoSEQ multiplex PCR. In the table there are 55,000 or so clones, about 90% of which are singletons. Study observations and caveats: CD4+ T cells averaged fewer expanded clones than CD8+ T cells. Both CD4+ and CD8+ T cell populations in blood had undergone clonal expansion by week 6 at 0.1 to 3.0 mg/kg.

The CDR3 is 16 residues long. After removal of 5 bases from V and 6 bases from J, the junction contained 13 bases not matched to a gene. Germline CDR1 and CDR2: SGHAT and FQNNGV. The source of this sequence is an adult with an advanced solid tumor such as melanoma, head and neck, liver or kidney cancer. This chain joins TRBV11-2 and TRBJ2-7; the match to TRBD2 covers 10 bases. This specimen was CD4+ or CD8+ T cells sorted from blood, taken in a trial of the OX40 agonist ivuxolimab. Here the CDR3 DNA reads TGTGCCAGCAGCCACCCCGGGACTAGCGAAGCGGGCGAGCAGTACTTC. Protein sequence: CASSHPGTSEAGEQYF.